This T cell receptor (beta chain) was identified in a study of T-cell reconstitution after alpha-beta-depleted transplantation in children. TCRbeta library construction was performed incorporating unique molecular identifiers. Via MiXCR, TCRdb re-called the PCR reads, giving one row per CDR3 protein. The table includes 200,000 to 250,000 distinct CDR3 sequences, approximately 10% detected once. About this clonotype itself: The junction departs from the called germline gene at one end, perhaps through a read error.

Germline V gene sequence: CDR1 SNHLY, CDR2 FYNNEI. The CDR3 extends over 12 amino acids. The sample here was PBMCs from the stem cell graft donor, taken from the stem cell graft. The chain is built from TRBV2 and TRBJ2-5; a possible D gene is TRBD2 (6 bases). This TCR came from a human donor who donated a stem cell graft to a child with acute lymphoblastic leukemia. Written as DNA, the CDR3 is TGTGCCGGCAGTGGAGCGGGAGAGACCCAGTACTTC. Translation: CAGSGAGETQYF.